Following are 13 T cell receptor beta chains from one sample sequenced in a study of T cells in Graves' hyperthyroidism and ophthalmopathy. RNA transcripts gave rise to amplified TCR beta CDR3 regions. Researchers ran a first-round RT-PCR on the TCR CDR3 using the HTBI primer set. TCRdb independently ran MiXCR on the multiplex PCR reads; one entry per CDR3 protein. The sample yields hundreds of thousands of distinct CDR3 sequences, roughly 15% seen once. Sequenced material: blood. Source of these receptors: a woman aged 45-60 years with Graves' ophthalmopathy.

This clonotype was observed a handful of times. The chain couples TRBV28 to TRBJ2-3; 8 bases fit TRBD1. Trimming took 6 bases from V and 4 from J; bases not matched to a gene: 6. The CDR3 has 14 amino acids. The germline V gene encodes CDR1 MDHEN and CDR2 SYDVKM. The CDR3 DNA is TGTGCCAGCAGCATACAGGGGGATGCAGATACGCAGTATTTT. The encoded protein is CASSIQGDADTQYF.

This clonotype was counted ten times or more. This chain joins TRBV18 and TRBJ1-1, with TRBD1 identical over 10 bases. Germline values: CDR1 KGHSH, CDR2 LQKENI. CDR3 length equals 16 residues. V gave up 3 bases and J gave up 0 bases; unmatched junction bases: 4. The CDR3 DNA follows: TGTGCCAGCTCACCTAGGGACAGGGGAATGAACACTGAAGCTTTCTTT. It specifies CASSPRDRGMNTEAFF.

The table lists this clonotype with many counts. The chain is built from TRBV18 and TRBJ2-7; D is possibly TRBD2 (6 bases). CDR1 KGHSH and CDR2 LQKENI come from the germline V gene. Trimming pared 3 bases from V and 6 bases from J, leaving 9 bases between. This CDR3 region has 12 residues. The CDR3 nucleotides are TGTGCCAGCTCACCCTCTAGCGCCGAGCAGTACTTC. This sequence encodes CASSPSSAEQYF.

This clonotype was observed a handful of times. The chain combines TRBV7-9 with TRBJ1-2; 11 nucleotides align to TRBD1. This CDR3 is 15 amino acids long. V gave up 5 bases and J gave up 8 bases; unmatched junction bases: 10. Germline loops: CDR1 SEHNR, CDR2 FQNEAQ (reference sequence). The DNA of the CDR3 is TGTGCCAGCAGCCCCCGGGACAGGGGGTTGGGCGGCTACACCTTC. This codes for CASSPRDRGLGGYTF.

This clonotype occurred many times. This chain joins TRBV28 and TRBJ2-7, with 12 bases aligning to TRBD2. V lost 6 bases, J lost 1 base, and 7 bases stayed unmatched. This CDR3 spans 16 amino acids. CDR1 is MDHEN and CDR2 is SYDVKM in the germline V gene. The CDR3 is CASSALGLAGSYEQYF. The CDR3 DNA is TGTGCCAGCAGCGCGCTGGGACTAGCGGGTTCCTACGAGCAGTACTTC.

This clonotype was found many times. This chain links TRBV28 with TRBJ2-5; D perhaps matches TRBD2 (6 bases). V was pared by 4 bases and J by 7 bases, with 13 bases between. This CDR3 has 13 residues. The germline V gene has CDR1 MDHEN and CDR2 SYDVKM. This CDR3 is CASSYGTSGTQYF. Here the CDR3 DNA reads TGTGCCAGCAGTTACGGGACTTCAGGGACCCAGTACTTC.

This clonotype occurred many times. This chain links TRBV7-8 with TRBJ2-5, with a weak D call TRBD2 (6 bases). V lost 7 bases to trimming and J lost 4 bases, with 16 bases between them. Per the germline V gene, CDR1 is SGHVS and CDR2 is FQNEAQ. This CDR3 region has 14 residues. CDR3 coding DNA: TGTGCCAGCACCCTGCTTAAAGCGGGAGAGACCCAGTACTTC. Its translation: CASTLLKAGETQYF.

Ten or more counts support this clonotype. The V and J genes are TRBV20-1 and TRBJ1-5, with 9 bases identical to TRBD1. V lost 3 bases and J lost 0; bases outside the gene matches: 3. The CDR3 spans 15 residues. Germline loops: CDR1 DFQATT, CDR2 SNEGSKA (reference sequence). The CDR3 DNA follows: TGCAGTGCTAGGGACAGGGGCTATAGCAATCAGCCCCAGCATTTT. Its translation: CSARDRGYSNQPQHF.

This clonotype was observed many times. The J gene is TRBJ2-3, the V gene TRBV7-9, with 10 bases fitting TRBD2. The V gene's germline CDR1 is SEHNR and CDR2 FQNEAQ (reference sequence). The ends lost 1 base at V and 4 bases at J; junction bases unmatched: 8. The CDR3 runs to 17 residues. The CDR3 DNA follows: TGTGCCAGCAGCTTAGTCGTCGCTAGCGGGAGCCCAGATACGCAGTATTTT. Residues: CASSLVVASGSPDTQYF. Using reference TRBV7-9 and TRBJ2-3 for the parts outside the CDR3, the full variable domain is DTGVSQNPRHKITKRGQNVTFRCDPISEHNRLYWYRQTLGQGPEFLTYFQNEAQLEKSRLLSDRFSAERPKGSFSTLEIQRTEQGDSAMYLCASSLVVASGSPDTQYFGPGTRLTVL.

This clonotype has more than one count but fewer than ten. The chain is built from TRBV20-1 and TRBJ1-5; weak D call: TRBD1 (6 bases). CDR1 DFQATT and CDR2 SNEGSKA come from the germline V gene (reference sequence). This CDR3 region has 15 residues. Trimming took 5 bases from V and 5 from J, leaving 19 bases between them. Here the CDR3 reads CSAYKGGQGDQPQHF. CDR3 DNA sequence: TGCAGTGCTTACAAAGGGGGTCAGGGAGATCAGCCCCAGCATTTT.

The chain is built from TRBV10-2 and TRBJ1-2; 7 nucleotides line up with TRBD1. Germline assignment: CDR1 WSHSY and CDR2 SAAADI. The CDR3 runs to 15 residues. J was trimmed by 4 bases and V by 7 bases; bases with no gene match: 12. The CDR3, as DNA: TGCGCCAGCAAGGGCGACAGGGAAATCGGCTATGGCTACACCTTC. Its translation: CASKGDREIGYGYTF.

This clonotype was counted ten times or more. The V call is TRBV6-1, the J call TRBJ1-2; weak D call: TRBD1 (5 bases). The CDR3 covers 12 residues. CDR1 is MNHNS and CDR2 is SASEGT in the germline V gene. Trimming left V 7 bases short and J 5 bases short, with 11 bases between. CDR3 DNA sequence: TGTGCCAGCACTATAGGGGAGTATGGCTACACCTTC. Its translation: CASTIGEYGYTF.

This clonotype was counted many times. The genes are TRBV18 and TRBJ2-3; D remains ambiguous. The V gene's germline CDR1 is KGHSH and CDR2 LQKENI. The V end lost 3 bases, the J end lost 5 bases, and 6 bases lay between the germline ends. CDR3 length: 12 residues. The CDR3 coding sequence is TGTGCCAGCTCACCCCTGGGAGATACGCAGTATTTT. It is translated as CASSPLGDTQYF.